This TCR beta chain was documented in a study of blood T cell repertoires in COVID-19. Background on the study: Researchers got acute and convalescent COVID-19 samples from the United States, Italy and Spain.

Libraries were prepared by immunoSEQ multiplex PCR; TCRdb keeps only in-frame clonotypes and omits some of them. The sample has fewer than 700,000 clones, roughly 91% seen once. The CDR3 has 17 amino acids. Germline V gene data show CDR1 as MDHEN and CDR2 as SYDVKM. After removal of 4 bases from V and 2 bases from J, the junction contained 12 bases not matched to a gene. This TCR derives from a woman aged 50 to 60 with COVID-19, enrolled during active disease. The chain couples TRBV28 to TRBJ2-3; the match to TRBD1 covers 7 bases. Material for sequencing was peripheral blood. The CDR3 reads CASSSAPGTVYTDTQYF. The CDR3, as DNA: TGTGCCAGCAGTTCCGCCCCCGGGACAGTTTACACAGATACGCAGTATTTT.